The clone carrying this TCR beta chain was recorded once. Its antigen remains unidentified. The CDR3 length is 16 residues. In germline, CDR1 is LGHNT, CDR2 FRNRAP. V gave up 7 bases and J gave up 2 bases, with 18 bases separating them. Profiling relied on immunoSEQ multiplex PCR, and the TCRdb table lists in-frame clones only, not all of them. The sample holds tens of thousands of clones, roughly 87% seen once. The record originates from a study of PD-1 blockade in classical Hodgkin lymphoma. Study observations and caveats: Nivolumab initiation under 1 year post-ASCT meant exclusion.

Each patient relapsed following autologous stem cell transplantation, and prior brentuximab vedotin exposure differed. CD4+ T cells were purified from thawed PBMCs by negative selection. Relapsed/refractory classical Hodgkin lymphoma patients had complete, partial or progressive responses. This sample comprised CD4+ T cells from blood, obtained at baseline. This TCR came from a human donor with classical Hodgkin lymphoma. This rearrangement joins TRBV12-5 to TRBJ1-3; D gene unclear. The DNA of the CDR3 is TGTGCTAGTGCCAAGGATGCAGGCCCCACTGGAAACACCATATATTTT. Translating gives CASAKDAGPTGNTIYF.